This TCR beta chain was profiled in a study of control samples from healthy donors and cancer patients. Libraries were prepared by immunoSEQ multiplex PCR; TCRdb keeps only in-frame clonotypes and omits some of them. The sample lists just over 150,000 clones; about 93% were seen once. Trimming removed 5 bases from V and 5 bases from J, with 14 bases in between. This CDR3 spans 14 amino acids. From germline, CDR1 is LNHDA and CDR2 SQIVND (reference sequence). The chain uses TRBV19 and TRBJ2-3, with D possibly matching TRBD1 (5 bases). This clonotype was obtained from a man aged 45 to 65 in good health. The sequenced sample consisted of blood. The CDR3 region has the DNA TGTGCCAGTAGTGGTCATGGGGCGCAAGATACGCAGTATTTT. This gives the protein CASSGHGAQDTQYF.